Presented here are 3 T cell receptor beta chains from one specimen sequenced in a study of shared T cell receptors in the human thymus. The protocol was immunoSEQ multiplex PCR, while the TCRdb copy is restricted to in-frame clones and leaves out a portion. The data hold more than 550,000 clones, with around 87% observed a single time. The sample was also reused in another study, on human thymus T cells.

Sequenced: thymocytes. Receptor source: a boy in the first two years of life with a congenital heart defect.

The chain carries TRBV20-1 and TRBJ1-2; no clear D. The V gene lost 6 bases and the J gene lost 9 bases, with 14 bases spanning the gap. This CDR3 comprises 11 residues. CDR1 DFQATT and CDR2 SNEGSKA come from the germline V gene (reference sequence). The CDR3 region is CSARGTSRYTF. Here the CDR3 DNA reads TGCAGTGCCCGTGGAACTAGTCGCTACACCTTC.

The chain recombines TRBV11-2 with TRBJ2-7, with D possibly matching TRBD1 (6 bases). The CDR3 has 15 amino acids. Trimming shortened V by 1 base and J by 5 bases, and 15 bases separated the two germline ends. Germline V gene data show CDR1 as SGHAT and CDR2 as FQNNGV. The DNA for the CDR3 is TGTGCCAGCAGCTTAGTGGCAGGGGATCCCCACGAGCAGTACTTC. This translates into CASSLVAGDPHEQYF.

This chain connects TRBV9 to TRBJ2-7; weak D call: TRBD1 (6 bases). Germline V gene sequence: CDR1 SGDLS, CDR2 YYNGEE. The CDR3 contains 13 residues. Between the trimmed V and J ends, which lost 3 bases and 7 bases, there was a span of 14 bases. CDR3 sequence reads: CASSGAGVKEQYF. The CDR3 DNA is TGTGCCAGCAGCGGCGCAGGGGTAAAAGAGCAGTACTTC.